This T cell receptor (beta chain) was recovered during a study of cytomegalovirus exposure and HLA in healthy donors. Study-wide findings and caveats: An analysis that came later showed most CMV-associated TCR beta chains appearing HLA-restricted. The records held CMV serostatus as the only immune exposure information.

Primers included in the PCR were 60 Vbeta and 13 Jbeta primers. TCRdb's table, derived via immunoSEQ multiplex PCR, lists solely in-frame clones and lacks some. The sample holds around 170,000 clones, around 80% seen once. This CDR3 region has 17 residues. The V gene's germline CDR1 is SGHKS and CDR2 YYEKEE (reference sequence). V lost 1 base, J lost 0 bases, and 16 bases lay in between. Donors showed nominal health when sampled, although they likely had unrecorded immune exposures. As to this clone: Its antigen is not identified.

Material for sequencing was PBMCs. J is TRBJ1-1 and V is TRBV5-5, with unresolved D. The TCR comes from a woman in her late teens or twenties in good health and CMV-seronegative. The CDR3 reads CASSLRTVIHLNTEAFF. DNA for the CDR3: TGTGCCAGCAGCTTGCGCACAGTCATACACCTGAACACTGAAGCTTTCTTT. Variable domain in full (rest from reference TRBV5-5 and TRBJ1-1): DAGVTQSPTHLIKTRGQQVTLRCSPISGHKSVSWYQQVLGQGPQFIFQYYEKEERGRGNFPDRFSARQFPNYSSELNVNALLLGDSALYLCASSLRTVIHLNTEAFFGQGTRLTVV.